This is a list of T cell receptor beta chains from one sample in a study of cytomegalovirus exposure and HLA in healthy donors. Sequencing used immunoSEQ multiplex PCR; TCRdb keeps in-frame clones, though not all of them. The repertoire holds about 360,000 clones, with roughly 90% as singletons. The sample taken for sequencing was PBMCs. All receptors come from a woman aged 18-29 years in good health and CMV-seronegative. The CDR3 runs from the conserved cysteine through the conserved F or W. The D gene is left open where the match is weak.

V gene	CDR3 length	D gene	J gene	CDR3 protein
TRBV2	15	TRBD2	TRBJ2-1	CASSALGGSPHEQFF
TRBV28	15	TRBD1	TRBJ2-1	CASSRGTGGRNEQFF
TRBV4-2	15	NA	TRBJ2-2	CASSQDQVATGELFF
TRBV6-1	15	TRBD1	TRBJ2-7	CASSADRARTYEQYF
TRBV5-1	15	NA	TRBJ2-5	CASSDQRGHRETQYF
TRBV5-1	15	TRBD2	TRBJ2-5	CASSFRREGQETQYF
TRBV7-6	16	NA	TRBJ2-1	CASSFSGAITYNEQFF
TRBV4-2	18	TRBD2	TRBJ2-1	CASSQGASAAGKHNEQFF
TRBV10-3	14	TRBD1	TRBJ2-7	CAIRQTGTAYEQYF
TRBV12-1	18	NA	TRBJ2-7	CASSLGTSGRFDSYEQYF
TRBV7-9	15	TRBD2	TRBJ2-1	CASSRTSGVGNEQFF
TRBV28	14	TRBD1	TRBJ1-4	CASRWTGRNEKLFF
TRBV28	15	NA	TRBJ1-1	CASSAQGRGNTEAFF
TRBV6-4	13	NA	TRBJ1-5	CATSPGANQPQHF
TRBV20-1	11	NA	TRBJ2-7	CSARSLYEQYF
TRBV7-8	12	NA	TRBJ2-7	CASSSTEPEQYF